One sample yielded the 4 T cell receptor beta chains listed below, sequenced in a study of technical replicates of blood from several donors. Produced via immunoSEQ multiplex PCR; TCRdb's table is partial and in-frame only. Seen here are over 70,000 clones, approximately 94% observed once, and the top ten hold approximately 0.4%. The sequenced material came from T cells isolated from PBMCs. The receptors originated from a human donor in good health.

The chain employs TRBV18 and TRBJ1-1; the D is unclear. This CDR3 region has 16 residues. Between the trimmed V and J ends, which lost 2 bases and 0 bases, there was a span of 13 bases. Germline V gene data show CDR1 as KGHSH and CDR2 as LQKENI. In DNA form, the CDR3 reads TGTGCCAGCTCACCAAGGCGGGCGTGGGTGAACACTGAAGCTTTCTTT. This translates into CASSPRRAWVNTEAFF.

This sequence joins TRBV15 and TRBJ1-4; D ambiguous. Germline loops: CDR1 LNHNV, CDR2 YYDKDF (reference sequence). This CDR3 is 15 amino acids long. With 0 bases removed from V and 0 bases from J, the gap between germline ends came to 5 bases. CDR3 loop: CATSRDPATNEKLFF. The DNA for the CDR3 is TGTGCCACCAGCAGAGACCCTGCAACTAATGAAAAACTGTTTTTT. Combining the CDR3 with reference TRBV15 and TRBJ1-4 gives the whole variable domain DAMVIQNPRYQVTQFGKPVTLSCSQTLNHNVMYWYQQKSSQAPKLLFHYYDKDFNNEADTPDNFQSRRPNTSFCFLDIRSPGLGDTAMYLCATSRDPATNEKLFFGSGTQLSVL.

The gene calls are TRBV6-1 and TRBJ2-1; 8 positions agree with TRBD2. The CDR3 runs 16 residues. CDR1 is MNHNS, CDR2 SASEGT, per germline. Unmatched junction bases numbered 6, after V lost 0 bases and J lost 5 bases. The CDR3 sequence is CASSEAGLAVDNEQFF. The CDR3 DNA reads as TGTGCCAGCAGTGAAGCCGGACTAGCTGTCGACAATGAGCAGTTCTTC.

The chain uses TRBV5-1 and TRBJ1-4; 7 nucleotides match TRBD1. The ends lost 7 bases at V and 3 bases at J; junction bases unmatched: 3. Germline V lookup: CDR1 SGHRS, CDR2 YFSETQ. The CDR3 totals 13 residues. For the CDR3, the DNA is TGCGCCAGCGCCGGGACAGCTAATGAAAAACTGTTTTTT. Residues: CASAGTANEKLFF.